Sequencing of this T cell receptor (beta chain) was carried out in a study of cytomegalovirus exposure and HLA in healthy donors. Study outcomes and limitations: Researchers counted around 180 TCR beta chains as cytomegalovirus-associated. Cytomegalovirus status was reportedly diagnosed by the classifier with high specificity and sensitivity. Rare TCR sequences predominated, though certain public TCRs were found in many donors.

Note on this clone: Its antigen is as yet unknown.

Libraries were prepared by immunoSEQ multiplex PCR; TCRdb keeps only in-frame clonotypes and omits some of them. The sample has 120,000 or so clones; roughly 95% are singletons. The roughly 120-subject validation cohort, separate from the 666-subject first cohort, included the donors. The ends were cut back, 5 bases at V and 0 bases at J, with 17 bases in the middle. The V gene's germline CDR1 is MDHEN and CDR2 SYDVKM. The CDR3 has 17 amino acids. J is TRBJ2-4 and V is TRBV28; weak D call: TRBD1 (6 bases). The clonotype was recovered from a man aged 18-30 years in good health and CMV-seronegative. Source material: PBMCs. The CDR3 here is CASSLLTGNLAKNIQYF. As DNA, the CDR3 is TGTGCCAGCAGTCTACTAACAGGGAATCTAGCCAAAAACATTCAGTACTTC.